This paragraph reports one T cell receptor beta chain. Sequencing used immunoSEQ multiplex PCR; TCRdb keeps in-frame clones, though not all of them. The sample has a few hundred thousand clones, around 87% seen once; the top ten hold about 3.5%. The source of the sample is a study of Ad26.COV2.S vaccination and SARS-CoV-2 variants. Overall study: Ad26.COV2.S given intramuscularly, once or twice 56 days apart.

The CDR3 is 17 amino acids. The treatment here: 15 to 20 received Ad26.COV2.S at low or high dose, single or two shots; 5 received placebo; per-sample allocation not given. The samples date from day 63 after the first vaccine or placebo injection. Here the sequenced sample was peripheral blood, taken in a trial of Ad26.COV2.S vaccine versus placebo. The chain carries TRBV21-1 and TRBJ1-3. TRBV21-1 is a documented pseudogene. The sequence was collected from a person aged 18-65 years who received the Ad26.COV2.S COVID-19 vaccine or a placebo. Here the CDR3 DNA reads TGTGCCAGCAGCAAAGCTCGCGTAAGGGCCTCTGGAAACACCATATATTTT. Translating it yields CASSKARVRASGNTIYF.